One and the same sample provided the 30 T cell receptor beta chains below, sequenced in a study of CD8+ T cells in alopecia areata. Extracted RNA was reverse transcribed into cDNA, the sequencing template. Using immunoSEQ multiplex PCR, the repertoire was profiled, and TCRdb retains in-frame clones only, with some absent. The data show 140,000 to 150,000 clones, around 58% seen once. The sequencing used CD4+ T cells sorted from blood, collected at week 0. The receptor source for this set is a human donor with alopecia areata.

The V call is TRBV13, the J call TRBJ2-2; 8 bases map to TRBD2. This CDR3 has 14 residues. CDR1 PRHDT and CDR2 FYEKMQ come from the germline V gene (reference sequence). V shed 3 bases, J shed 4 bases, and the junction held 1 base outside the gene matches. In DNA form, the CDR3 reads TGTGCCAGCAGCTTTGGACTAGCCACCGGGGAGCTGTTTTTT. This gives the protein CASSFGLATGELFF.

The J gene is TRBJ2-2, the V gene TRBV10-3; D might be TRBD1 or TRBD2, each matching 5 bases. The CDR3 has 14 amino acids. Between the trimmed V and J ends, which lost 5 bases and 4 bases, there was a span of 11 bases. CDR1 is ENHRY, CDR2 SYGVKD, per germline. This CDR3 reads CAISRAGSTGELFF. DNA of the CDR3: TGTGCCATCAGTAGGGCAGGGAGCACCGGGGAGCTGTTTTTT.

The chain carries TRBV27 and TRBJ1-4; 9 nucleotides align to TRBD1. The CDR3 contains 16 residues. Germline CDR1 is MNHEY and CDR2 is SMNVEV (reference sequence). Trimming cost V 8 bases and J 7 bases; bases outside gene matches: 14. The CDR3 protein is CASWTTGTGYGEKLFF. In DNA form, the CDR3 reads TGTGCCAGCTGGACCACCGGGACAGGGTATGGTGAAAAACTGTTTTTT.

The V and J genes are TRBV29-1 and TRBJ2-1; D call uncertain. The CDR3 extends over 14 amino acids. CDR1 and CDR2 from the germline V gene are SQVTM and ANQGSEA. The ends were cut back, 6 bases at V and 5 bases at J, with 17 bases in the middle. Here the CDR3 reads CSVQDPRAHNEQFF. The CDR3 coding sequence is TGCAGCGTCCAGGACCCCCGGGCCCACAATGAGCAGTTCTTC.

CDR3 region: CASSRDRGRTEAFF. The DNA of the CDR3 is TGTGCCAGTAGTAGAGACAGGGGACGCACTGAAGCTTTCTTT. The chain employs TRBV19 and TRBJ1-1, with 8 positions matching TRBD1. The CDR3 extends over 14 amino acids. Losses at the gene ends were 4 bases for V and 4 bases for J; bases not matched to a gene: 5. Looked up from germline, CDR1 is LNHDA and CDR2 is SQIVND (reference sequence).

The V gene is TRBV5-4, the J gene TRBJ2-5; unclear D gene. The germline CDR1 and CDR2 sequences are SGHNT and YYREEE (reference sequence). The CDR3 length is 11 residues. Trimming removed 1 base from V and 2 bases from J, with 0 bases in between. CDR3 sequence: CASSLQETQYF. The CDR3 DNA reads as TGTGCCAGCAGCTTGCAAGAGACCCAGTACTTC.

This chain uses TRBV15 with TRBJ2-5; possibly TRBD2 for D (5 bases). Germline values: CDR1 LNHNV, CDR2 YYDKDF (reference sequence). The CDR3 is made up of 14 amino acids. Trimming stripped 3 bases from V and 1 base from J, with 9 bases between. The CDR3 coding sequence is TGTGCCACCAGCAGCGGACTTTTCCAAGAGACCCAGTACTTC. Its protein is CATSSGLFQETQYF. The whole variable domain, remainder taken from reference TRBV15 and TRBJ2-5, is DAMVIQNPRYQVTQFGKPVTLSCSQTLNHNVMYWYQQKSSQAPKLLFHYYDKDFNNEADTPDNFQSRRPNTSFCFLDIRSPGLGDTAMYLCATSSGLFQETQYFGPGTRLLVL.

The chain employs TRBV5-4 and TRBJ2-7; the D gene is possibly TRBD1 (7 bases). V was pared by 3 bases and J by 7 bases, with 14 bases between. The germline V gene has CDR1 SGHNT and CDR2 YYREEE (reference sequence). The CDR3 covers 13 residues. The CDR3 loop is CASSSGGLREQYF. The CDR3 bases are TGTGCCAGCAGCTCAGGGGGGTTGAGGGAGCAGTACTTC.

This clone was seen once. The chain couples TRBV20-1 to TRBJ2-5; the D is unclear. Between the trimmed V and J ends, which lost 5 bases and 6 bases, there was a span of 7 bases. Germline V CDR1 and CDR2: DFQATT, SNEGSKA (reference sequence). This CDR3 region has 10 residues. This chain's CDR3 is CSAASQTQYF. In nucleotides, the CDR3 is TGCAGTGCTGCTTCGCAGACCCAGTACTTC.

The V and J genes are TRBV2 and TRBJ2-3; D gene ambiguous. The V gene lost 6 bases and the J gene lost 6 bases, with 10 bases spanning the gap. The CDR3 consists of 12 residues. Germline CDR1 reads SNHLY; CDR2 reads FYNNEI. The CDR3 DNA follows: TGTGCCAGCAGCACAGTAGCCGATACGCAGTATTTT. Its protein is CASSTVADTQYF.

The rearrangement links TRBV5-1 to TRBJ2-1; 7 positions agree with TRBD1. The CDR3 loop spans 12 amino acids. Germline V gene data show CDR1 as SGHRS and CDR2 as YFSETQ. With 3 bases clipped from V and 9 bases from J, the junction kept 3 bases outside the gene matches. The CDR3 loop reads CASSYDRAEQFF. The CDR3 DNA follows: TGCGCCAGCAGCTATGACAGGGCTGAGCAGTTCTTC.

The rearrangement uses TRBV6-5 and TRBJ2-1; 8 bases align to TRBD2. The CDR3 totals 15 residues. V shed 4 bases, J shed 5 bases, and the junction held 7 bases outside the gene matches. Germline CDR1 is MNHEY and CDR2 is SVGAGI. The CDR3 protein is CASSSTSAPHNEQFF. CDR3 nucleotides: TGTGCCAGCAGTTCGACTAGCGCTCCTCACAATGAGCAGTTCTTC.

V is TRBV30 and J is TRBJ1-5; no reliable D call. CDR1 and CDR2 (germline): GTSNPN, SVGIG (reference sequence). The CDR3 is 13 amino acids. V lost 0 bases to trimming and J lost 3 bases, with 6 bases between them. This CDR3 reads CAWSVAVNQPQHF. Here the CDR3 DNA reads TGTGCCTGGAGTGTGGCAGTCAATCAGCCCCAGCATTTT.

This chain joins TRBV27 and TRBJ2-7, with D perhaps matching TRBD2 (5 bases). This CDR3 has 13 residues. Between the trimmed V and J ends, which lost 8 bases and 1 base, there was a span of 12 bases. Germline CDR1 MNHEY, CDR2 SMNVEV (reference sequence). The CDR3 bases are TGTGCCAGCTCTAAGGCGGGTTCCTACGAGCAGTACTTC. Protein sequence: CASSKAGSYEQYF.

This clone was counted a few times. The chain couples TRBV29-1 to TRBJ1-2; D unclear. The ends were cut back, 2 bases at V and 5 bases at J, with 24 bases in the middle. CDR1 SQVTM and CDR2 ANQGSEA come from the germline V gene. The CDR3 loop spans 17 amino acids. The CDR3: CSVESKTLHPFTYGYTF. The CDR3 DNA reads as TGCAGCGTTGAATCAAAGACCCTTCATCCCTTTACTTATGGCTACACCTTC.

The V call is TRBV6-6, the J call TRBJ1-2, with D hard to call. CDR3 length: 12 amino acids. The V gene lost 7 bases and the J gene lost 0 bases, with 6 bases spanning the gap. In germline, CDR1 is MNHNY, CDR2 SVGAGI (reference sequence). The CDR3 reads CASNTANYGYTF. The CDR3 coding sequence is TGTGCCAGCAACACCGCTAACTATGGCTACACCTTC.

The rearrangement links TRBV7-9 to TRBJ1-1; no firm D call. This CDR3 comprises 15 residues. Germline V lookup: CDR1 SEHNR, CDR2 FQNEAQ (reference sequence). The ends were cut back, 1 base at V and 1 base at J, with 10 bases in the middle. CDR3 nucleotide sequence: TGTGCCAGCAGCTTAGGTCAGGTATCGAACACTGAAGCTTTCTTT. Encoded protein: CASSLGQVSNTEAFF. Using reference TRBV7-9 and TRBJ1-1 for the parts outside the CDR3, the full variable domain is DTGVSQNPRHKITKRGQNVTFRCDPISEHNRLYWYRQTLGQGPEFLTYFQNEAQLEKSRLLSDRFSAERPKGSFSTLEIQRTEQGDSAMYLCASSLGQVSNTEAFFGQGTRLTVV.

This clone is classed as medium-sized. The gene calls are TRBV7-9 and TRBJ1-1; possibly TRBD1 for D (5 bases). CDR1 and CDR2 from the germline V gene are SEHNR and FQNEAQ (reference sequence). V was shortened by 5 bases and J by 0 bases, with 13 bases between the two germline ends. This CDR3 is 15 amino acids long. This CDR3 reads CASSRDRGMNTEAFF. DNA of the CDR3: TGTGCCAGCAGCAGGGATAGGGGAATGAACACTGAAGCTTTCTTT.

V usage is TRBV7-9 and J usage is TRBJ1-4; D possibly corresponds to TRBD1 (6 bases). The CDR3 contains 13 residues. V was trimmed by 3 bases and J by 10 bases, leaving 12 bases between them. Germline CDR1 is SEHNR and CDR2 is FQNEAQ (reference sequence). The CDR3 reads CASSFRDIRKLFF. CDR3 DNA sequence: TGTGCCAGCAGCTTCCGGGACATCCGAAAACTGTTTTTT.

V and J are TRBV15 and TRBJ2-7; no clear D. CDR1 and CDR2 (germline): LNHNV, YYDKDF (reference sequence). This CDR3 spans 12 amino acids. V was pared by 7 bases and J by 7 bases, with 14 bases between. CDR3 DNA: TGTGCCACCAAGACGCGAGACGGGGAGCAGTACTTC. Its protein product is CATKTRDGEQYF.

This chain uses TRBV15 with TRBJ2-3; the D is unclear. The length of the CDR3 is 12 residues. Germline loops: CDR1 LNHNV, CDR2 YYDKDF (reference sequence). Trimming took off 5 bases at V and 6 bases at J, with 9 bases between the two ends. The CDR3 coding sequence is TGTGCCACCAGCGGATTGTCCGATACGCAGTATTTT. Translating gives CATSGLSDTQYF.

The rearrangement uses TRBV10-3 and TRBJ2-1; D is unclear. There are 13 residues in the CDR3. The germline gives CDR1 ENHRY, CDR2 SYGVKD. The V gene lost 4 bases and the J gene lost 4 bases, with 8 bases spanning the gap. The CDR3 loop reads CAISGHLYNEQFF. Here the CDR3 DNA reads TGTGCCATCAGTGGACACCTATACAATGAGCAGTTCTTC.

V gene TRBV29-1 combines with J gene TRBJ1-2; D may be TRBD1 (5 bases). Germline-derived CDR1 and CDR2 are SQVTM and ANQGSEA. Trimming cost V 7 bases and J 3 bases, with 12 bases left between them. The CDR3 has 12 amino acids. CDR3 DNA sequence: TGCAGCGCCGGACCCAGGGACTATGGCTACACCTTC. This sequence encodes CSAGPRDYGYTF.

The J gene is TRBJ1-6, the V gene TRBV6-6, with D hard to call. Per the germline V gene, CDR1 is MNHNY and CDR2 is SVGAGI (reference sequence). Trimming shortened V by 5 bases and J by 9 bases, and 8 bases separated the two germline ends. This CDR3 region has 12 residues. This CDR3 is CASSDPGSPLHF. The DNA of the CDR3 is TGTGCCAGCAGTGACCCGGGTTCACCCCTCCACTTT.

The chain carries TRBV7-2 and TRBJ2-2, with no clear D. Germline assignment: CDR1 SGHTA and CDR2 FQGNSA. The germline V and J ends were trimmed by 2 bases and 4 bases, with 5 bases remaining between them. This CDR3 contains 13 residues. CDR3 DNA: TGTGCCAGCAGCTTATGGGGCACCGGGGAGCTGTTTTTT. Its translation: CASSLWGTGELFF.

V gene TRBV29-1 combines with J gene TRBJ1-3; D gene unclear. Trimming removed 3 bases at V and 4 bases at J, with 10 bases between. Germline CDR1 is SQVTM and CDR2 is ANQGSEA. The length of the CDR3 is 13 residues. CDR3 coding DNA: TGCAGCGTTGAGGCCAGCGGGGGAAACACCATATATTTT. It translates to CSVEASGGNTIYF.

The chain carries TRBV29-1 and TRBJ2-5; no reliable D call. Germline loops: CDR1 SQVTM, CDR2 ANQGSEA. Trimming took off 5 bases at V and 5 bases at J, with 12 bases between the two ends. This CDR3 is built from 12 residues. Here the CDR3 DNA reads TGCAGCGTTTACGGGCCCGGGGAGACCCAGTACTTC. Protein product: CSVYGPGETQYF. The whole variable domain, filled in from reference TRBV29-1 and TRBJ2-5, reads SAVISQKPSRDICQRGTSLTIQCQVDSQVTMMFWYRQQPGQSLTLIATANQGSEATYESGFVIDKFPISRPNLTFSTLTVSNMSPEDSSIYLCSVYGPGETQYFGPGTRLLVL.

This clone was seen more than once but under ten times. V usage is TRBV7-2 and J usage is TRBJ1-1, with TRBD1 identical over 8 bases. Per germline, CDR1 SGHTA and CDR2 FQGNSA. V was clipped by 1 base and J by 2 bases; unmatched bases: 3. The CDR3 contains 15 residues. The DNA of the CDR3 is TGTGCCAGCAGCTTAGTAACAGGGGGTAACACTGAAGCTTTCTTT. It specifies CASSLVTGGNTEAFF.

In its sample, this clone was seen a few times. V and J are TRBV25-1 and TRBJ1-2, with D possibly matching TRBD1 (6 bases). The V end was cut by 2 bases, the J end by 6 bases, with 10 bases between. This CDR3 comprises 13 residues. CDR1 is MGHDK and CDR2 is SYGVNS in the germline V gene. CDR3 coding DNA: TGTGCCAGCAGTGAAAGGGACACCGATGGCTACACCTTC. Its protein product is CASSERDTDGYTF.

In DNA, the CDR3 is TGTGCCAGCAGTTCAGGGGGCATATTTGCAGATACGCAGTATTTT. Translated: CASSSGGIFADTQYF. V usage is TRBV2 and J usage is TRBJ2-3; 8 positions agree with TRBD1. The CDR3 has 15 residues. Trimming at V came to 5 bases and at J to 4 bases, leaving 8 bases not matched to a gene. Looked up from germline, CDR1 is SNHLY and CDR2 is FYNNEI.